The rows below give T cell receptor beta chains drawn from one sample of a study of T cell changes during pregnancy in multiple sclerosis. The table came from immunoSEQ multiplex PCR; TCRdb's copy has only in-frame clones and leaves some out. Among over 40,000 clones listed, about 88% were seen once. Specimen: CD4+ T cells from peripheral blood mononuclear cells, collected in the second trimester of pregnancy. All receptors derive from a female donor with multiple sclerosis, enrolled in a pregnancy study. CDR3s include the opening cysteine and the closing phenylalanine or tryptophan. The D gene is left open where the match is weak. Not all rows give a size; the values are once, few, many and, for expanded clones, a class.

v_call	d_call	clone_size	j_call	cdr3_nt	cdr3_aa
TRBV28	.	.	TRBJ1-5	TGTGCCAGCAGCCTTTGGGGGGGGTCCCAGCATTTT	CASSLWGGSQHF
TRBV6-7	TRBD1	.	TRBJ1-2	TGTGCCAGCAGTCAGGGGGCCAGGGGTGGCTACACCTTC	CASSQGARGGYTF
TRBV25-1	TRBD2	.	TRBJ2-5	TGTGCCAGCAGTACAGGACTAGGGTATGGGGCGACCCAGTACTTC	CASSTGLGYGATQYF
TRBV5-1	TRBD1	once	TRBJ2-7	TGCGCCAGCAGCTCGGGGACAGGTATCGAGCAGTACTTC	CASSSGTGIEQYF
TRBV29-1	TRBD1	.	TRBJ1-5	TGCAGCGCTAGGACAGGCGATCAGCCCCAGCATTTT	CSARTGDQPQHF
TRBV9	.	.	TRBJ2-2	TGTGCCAGCAGCGTTTCAGGGTCGGGTACGAACACCGGGGAGCTGTTTTTT	CASSVSGSGTNTGELFF
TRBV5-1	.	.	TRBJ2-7	TGCGCCAGCAGCGTCGAGGGTCGGTACGAGCAGTACTTC	CASSVEGRYEQYF
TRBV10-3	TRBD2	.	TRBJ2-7	TGTGCCATCAGTGAGAATCTAGCGGGAGTACTTAGTCTGGGCGAGCAGTACTTC	CAISENLAGVLSLGEQYF
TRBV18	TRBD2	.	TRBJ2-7	TGTGCCAGCTCACTACCGACTAGCGGGATAACCTACGAGCAGTACTTC	CASSLPTSGITYEQYF
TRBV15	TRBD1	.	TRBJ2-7	TGTGCCACCAGCAGAGGAGATACAGGGGACGAGCAGTACTTC	CATSRGDTGDEQYF
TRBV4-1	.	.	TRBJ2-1	TGCGCCAGCAGCCAAGATGCTCGAGGGGGGGGTAGATCCTACAATGAGCAGTTCTTC	CASSQDARGGGRSYNEQFF
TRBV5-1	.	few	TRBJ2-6	TGCGCCAGCAGACAGCCGGGAGAGCCAAGCCTCATGGACTCTGGGGCCAACGTCCTGACTTTC	CASRQPGEPSLMDSGANVLTF
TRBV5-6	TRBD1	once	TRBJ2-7	TGTGCCAGCAGCTTGGGGACAGGGACAGTAGGCGAGCAGTACTTC	CASSLGTGTVGEQYF
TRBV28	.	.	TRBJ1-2	TGTGCCAGCAGTTACCCAGGAGGGATTTCCTATGGCTACACCTTC	CASSYPGGISYGYTF
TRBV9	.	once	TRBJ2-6	TGTGCCAGCAGCCCCGTCTCTGGGGCCAACGTCCTGACTTTC	CASSPVSGANVLTF
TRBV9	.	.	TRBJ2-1	TGTGCCAGCAGCGTAGCAGTCAACAATGAGCAGTTCTTC	CASSVAVNNEQFF
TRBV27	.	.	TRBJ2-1	TGTGCCAGCAGTTTACCCGGAGGGCCCTCCTACAATGAGCAGTTCTTC	CASSLPGGPSYNEQFF
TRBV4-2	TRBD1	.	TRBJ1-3	TGTGCCAGCAGCCAACCGGGACAGGGGGCTGGAAACACCATATATTTT	CASSQPGQGAGNTIYF
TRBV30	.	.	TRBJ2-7	TGTGCCTGGAGTGCTGACAGCCACGAGCAGTACTTC	CAWSADSHEQYF
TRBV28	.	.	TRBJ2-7	TGTGCCAGCAAACGGAGCGGAGATACTACCTACGAGCAGTACTTC	CASKRSGDTTYEQYF
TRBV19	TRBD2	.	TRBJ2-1	TGTGCCAGTAGTTCGGGACTATTAAATGAGCAGTTCTTC	CASSSGLLNEQFF
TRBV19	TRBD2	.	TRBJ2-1	TGTGCCACCCGGGGACTAGCAGCCTACAATGAGCAGTTCTTC	CATRGLAAYNEQFF
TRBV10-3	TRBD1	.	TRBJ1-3	TGTGCCATCAATCTAGACAGGGGTGCTGGAAACACCATATATTTT	CAINLDRGAGNTIYF
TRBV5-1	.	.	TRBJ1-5	TGCGCCAGCAGCTTAAGTACGGGATATCAGCCCCAGCATTTT	CASSLSTGYQPQHF
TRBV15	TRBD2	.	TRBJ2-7	TGTGCCACCAGCAGAGCGTCTAGCGGGAGAGACGAGCAGTACTTC	CATSRASSGRDEQYF
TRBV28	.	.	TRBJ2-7	TGTGCCAGCAGTCCCACAGGGTACCCCAGAGACTACGAGCAGTACTTC	CASSPTGYPRDYEQYF
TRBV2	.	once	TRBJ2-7	TGTGCCAGCAGTGGCCCAGGGGCCCAAGGCGAGCAGTACTTC	CASSGPGAQGEQYF
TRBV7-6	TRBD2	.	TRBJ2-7	TGTGCCAGCAGCATAATCCCCGGGGCTAGCGGATACGAGCAGTACTTC	CASSIIPGASGYEQYF
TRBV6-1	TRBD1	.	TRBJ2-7	TGTGCCAGCAGGGTTCGACAGGGGGCGGAGGGCGAGCAGTACTTC	CASRVRQGAEGEQYF
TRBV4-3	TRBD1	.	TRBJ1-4	TGCGCCAGCAGCCTCACAGGGGCGCCGAATGAAAAACTGTTTTTT	CASSLTGAPNEKLFF
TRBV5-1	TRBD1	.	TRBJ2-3	TGCGCCAGCAGCCGGGGACAGGGAGGGTCGACTAGCACAGATACGCAGTATTTT	CASSRGQGGSTSTDTQYF